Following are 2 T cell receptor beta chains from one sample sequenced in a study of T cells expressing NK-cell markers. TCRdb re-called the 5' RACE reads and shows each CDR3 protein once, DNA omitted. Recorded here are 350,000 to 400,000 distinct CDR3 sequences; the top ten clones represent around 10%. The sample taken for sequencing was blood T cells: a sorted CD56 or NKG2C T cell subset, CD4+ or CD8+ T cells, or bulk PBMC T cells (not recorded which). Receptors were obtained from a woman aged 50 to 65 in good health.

CDR3 loop: CATSEGTGVFNEQFF. The J gene is TRBJ2-1, the V gene TRBV24-1; the D call from TCRdb, TRBD1, cannot be confirmed without DNA. Per the germline V gene, CDR1 is KGHDR and CDR2 is SFDVKD. The CDR3 consists of 15 residues.

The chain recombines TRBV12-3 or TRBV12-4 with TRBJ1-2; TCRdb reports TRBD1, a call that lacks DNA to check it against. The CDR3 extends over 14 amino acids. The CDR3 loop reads CASRDRESYYGYTF.